Following are 17 T cell receptor beta chains from one sample sequenced in a study of blood T cell repertoires in COVID-19 (dated by TCRdb to between 2020 and 2021). Preparation of the library involved the immunoSEQ multiplex PCR assay. Held by TCRdb, this immuneACCESS table contains in-frame sequences only and omits some clones. Under half of the omission traces to an unresolved V gene where checked; the cause of the rest is unknown. The sample table shows about 150,000 clones, and roughly nine tenths are seen once. The top ten constitute more than 2% of the sample. Sequences were obtained from peripheral blood. Receptor source: a woman in her seventies with acute or convalescent COVID-19.

V is TRBV7-9 and J is TRBJ2-7; D gene ambiguous. Germline CDR1 reads SEHNR; CDR2 reads FQNEAQ (reference sequence). The ends were cut back, 2 bases at V and 1 base at J, with 9 bases in the middle. This CDR3 spans 14 amino acids. The CDR3 nucleotides are TGTGCCAGCAGCTTATCCCAGACTTCCTACGAGCAGTACTTC. Its protein is CASSLSQTSYEQYF. Supplemented by reference TRBV7-9 and TRBJ2-7, the full variable domain reads DTGVSQNPRHKITKRGQNVTFRCDPISEHNRLYWYRQTLGQGPEFLTYFQNEAQLEKSRLLSDRFSAERPKGSFSTLEIQRTEQGDSAMYLCASSLSQTSYEQYFGPGTRLTVT.

This chain joins TRBV5-1 and TRBJ2-7; weak D call: TRBD2 (6 bases). Per the germline V gene, CDR1 is SGHRS and CDR2 is YFSETQ. The CDR3 contains 13 residues. The V end lost 4 bases, the J end lost 5 bases, and 13 bases lay between the germline ends. Here the CDR3 reads CASSIGTLNEQYF. As DNA, the CDR3 is TGCGCCAGCAGCATCGGGACTCTAAACGAGCAGTACTTC.

The rearrangement joins TRBV5-1 to TRBJ1-3; weak D call: TRBD1 (5 bases). The germline V gene encodes CDR1 SGHRS and CDR2 YFSETQ. This CDR3 has 13 residues. V gave up 0 bases and J gave up 7 bases, with 8 bases separating them. The CDR3 here is CASSLEAGNTIYF. The CDR3 DNA reads as TGCGCCAGCAGCTTGGAGGCAGGGAACACCATATATTTT. Full variable domain (missing parts from reference TRBV5-1 and TRBJ1-3): KAGVTQTPRYLIKTRGQQVTLSCSPISGHRSVSWYQQTPGQGLQFLFEYFSETQRNKGNFPGRFSGRQFSNSRSEMNVSTLELGDSALYLCASSLEAGNTIYFGEGSWLTVV.

The chain carries TRBV9 and TRBJ2-3; D call uncertain. Germline CDR1 SGDLS, CDR2 YYNGEE. The ends were cut back, 0 bases at V and 0 bases at J, with 8 bases in the middle. The CDR3 extends over 15 amino acids. CDR3 nucleotides: TGTGCCAGCAGCGTAGTCCCCCTCAGCACAGATACGCAGTATTTT. It yields the protein CASSVVPLSTDTQYF.

The CDR3 region is CASSLRGTGYVEAFF. As DNA, the CDR3 is TGTGCCAGCAGTTTAAGAGGGACAGGGTATGTTGAAGCTTTCTTT. V is TRBV28 and J is TRBJ1-1; TRBD1 agrees at 9 bases. In germline, CDR1 is MDHEN, CDR2 SYDVKM. CDR3 length equals 15 residues. After removal of 2 bases from V and 7 bases from J, the junction contained 8 bases not matched to a gene.

The rearrangement uses TRBV2 and TRBJ1-6; D is undetermined. The CDR3 loop spans 13 amino acids. V was clipped by 6 bases and J by 7 bases, with 10 bases between them. Germline-derived CDR1 and CDR2 are SNHLY and FYNNEI. The CDR3 sequence is CASRMTGNSPLHF. The CDR3 nucleotides are TGTGCCAGCAGAATGACGGGAAATTCACCCCTCCACTTT.

The V and J genes are TRBV9 and TRBJ2-1; D gene uncertain. The V end lost 0 bases, the J end lost 7 bases, and 11 bases lay between the germline ends. The germline V gene has CDR1 SGDLS and CDR2 YYNGEE. The CDR3 spans 14 residues. This chain's CDR3 is CASSVVAESNEQFF. Written as DNA, the CDR3 is TGTGCCAGCAGCGTAGTGGCGGAAAGTAATGAGCAGTTCTTC.

The gene calls are TRBV5-1 and TRBJ1-4; D gene unclear. V was cut by 7 bases and J by 3 bases, with 16 bases left in between. This CDR3 is 15 amino acids long. Germline-derived CDR1 and CDR2 are SGHRS and YFSETQ. The CDR3 is CASSPRGSSNEKLFF. DNA of the CDR3: TGCGCCAGCTCACCCCGCGGGTCCTCTAATGAAAAACTGTTTTTT.

This chain links TRBV7-2 with TRBJ2-2; D is possibly TRBD1 (6 bases). This CDR3 is 13 amino acids long. The germline V and J ends were trimmed by 5 bases and 6 bases, with 10 bases remaining between them. From germline, CDR1 is SGHTA and CDR2 FQGNSA. The CDR3 protein is CASSETGSGELFF. The CDR3 DNA is TGTGCCAGCAGCGAAACAGGGTCCGGGGAGCTGTTTTTT.

The V call is TRBV5-1, the J call TRBJ2-1; TRBD2 aligns across 9 bases. The CDR3 is 14 amino acids. Germline V gene data show CDR1 as SGHRS and CDR2 as YFSETQ. J was trimmed by 7 bases and V by 1 base; bases with no gene match: 3. The CDR3 region is CASSLKAGGNEQFF. CDR3 in DNA: TGCGCCAGCAGCTTGAAGGCGGGGGGGAATGAGCAGTTCTTC.

This chain connects TRBV7-9 to TRBJ1-2, with a possible D match to TRBD1 (5 bases). The CDR3 loop spans 12 amino acids. Germline V lookup: CDR1 SEHNR, CDR2 FQNEAQ (reference sequence). The V end lost 3 bases, the J end lost 6 bases, and 8 bases lay between the germline ends. The CDR3 DNA reads as TGTGCCAGCAGCTTCTCGGGGGATGGCTACACCTTC. It specifies CASSFSGDGYTF.

The genes are TRBV28 and TRBJ2-7, with D tentatively TRBD1 (6 bases). The CDR3 has 13 amino acids. V was clipped by 6 bases and J by 1 base, with 10 bases between them. Per germline, CDR1 MDHEN and CDR2 SYDVKM. In DNA, the CDR3 is TGTGCCAGCAGGGGGACACCTTCCTACGAGCAGTACGTC. This codes for CASRGTPSYEQYV.

The chain recombines TRBV28 with TRBJ1-3; the D is unclear. The CDR3 loop spans 14 amino acids. Deletions cut 4 bases from V and 1 base from J, with 8 bases between. In germline, CDR1 is MDHEN, CDR2 SYDVKM. CDR3 DNA sequence: TGTGCCAGCAGTTCCCGCGGATCTGGAAACACCATATATTTT. It encodes CASSSRGSGNTIYF.

This clone was observed a single time. The V and J genes are TRBV27 and TRBJ1-6; the match to TRBD1 covers 7 bases. J was trimmed by 9 bases and V by 9 bases; bases with no gene match: 8. This CDR3 is 13 amino acids long. CDR1 and CDR2 from the germline V gene are MNHEY and SMNVEV (reference sequence). The CDR3: CASRDSPSSPLHF. As DNA, the CDR3 is TGTGCCAGTCGGGACAGCCCGAGTTCACCCCTCCACTTT.

The sample holds one count of this clone. The chain has TRBV16 and TRBJ2-3, with D perhaps matching TRBD2 (7 bases). The V gene's germline CDR1 is KGHSY and CDR2 FQNENV. Trimming removed 8 bases at V and 4 bases at J, with 13 bases between. This CDR3 region has 13 residues. CDR3 sequence: CASGGGPADTQYF. For the CDR3, the DNA is TGTGCCAGCGGGGGGGGCCCCGCAGATACGCAGTATTTT.

Of note for this clone: Distinct nucleotide sequences in the sample also encode this CDR3. The V gene is TRBV9, the J gene TRBJ2-7, with D uncertain. CDR3 size: 13 residues. Germline V gene lookup returns CDR1 SGDLS and CDR2 YYNGEE. V gave up 0 bases and J gave up 2 bases, with 6 bases separating them. The CDR3 protein is CASSVGATYEQYF. CDR3 DNA: TGTGCCAGCAGCGTAGGAGCCACCTACGAGCAGTACTTC.

This chain uses TRBV5-1 with TRBJ1-4, with TRBD1 matching over 9 bases. Per the germline V gene, CDR1 is SGHRS and CDR2 is YFSETQ. The CDR3 covers 15 residues. Losses at the gene ends were 5 bases for V and 8 bases for J; bases not matched to a gene: 10. CDR3 coding DNA: TGCGCCAGCAGTAACCAGGGACAGGGAGGAGAAAAACTGTTTTTT. Protein sequence: CASSNQGQGGEKLFF.